A single sample is the source of the 8 T cell receptor beta chains below, sequenced in a study of shared clonotypes between healthy human individuals. Some clones are missing from TCRdb's copy, which holds only in-frame ones; the method was immunoSEQ multiplex PCR. Counted here are more than 2 million clones, 95% occurring once; the ten biggest clones make up 0.1% to 0.15%. Sequencing was done on a sample of naive CD4+ T cells sorted from blood. Subset here: CD45RA+ positively selected. These receptors came from a man aged 18 to 29 in good health.

Concerning this clone itself: Different DNA sequences within this sample yield the same CDR3. The rearrangement uses TRBV6-5 and TRBJ1-6; D not certain. V was cut by 3 bases and J by 5 bases, with 5 bases left in between. The CDR3 consists of 13 residues. Germline values: CDR1 MNHEY, CDR2 SVGAGI. CDR3 protein: CASSYVDNSPLHF. CDR3 in DNA: TGTGCCAGCAGTTATGTAGATAATTCACCCCTCCACTTT.

The chain has TRBV28 and TRBJ2-5; perhaps TRBD1 as D (5 bases). The V end was cut by 4 bases, the J end by 6 bases, with 12 bases between. This CDR3 is built from 13 residues. Per germline, CDR1 MDHEN and CDR2 SYDVKM. CDR3 in amino acids: CASSSGSEKTQYF. CDR3 coding DNA: TGTGCCAGCAGTTCAGGGTCAGAAAAGACCCAGTACTTC. Based on the CDR3 plus reference TRBV28 and TRBJ2-5, the full variable domain is DVKVTQSSRYLVKRTGEKVFLECVQDMDHENMFWYRQDPGLGLRLIYFSYDVKMKEKGDIPEGYSVSREKKERFSLILESASTNQTSMYLCASSSGSEKTQYFGPGTRLLVL.

The DNA of the CDR3 is TGTGCCAGCAGTGCAGGGGGTTCGGGCTATGGCTACACCTTC. Encoded protein: CASSAGGSGYGYTF. The chain links TRBV6-5 to TRBJ1-2, with 7 positions matching TRBD1. The CDR3 sequence is 14 residues long. V was clipped by 5 bases and J by 4 bases; unmatched bases: 7. CDR1 is MNHEY and CDR2 is SVGAGI in the germline V gene.

The chain recombines TRBV28 with TRBJ1-4; D may be TRBD1 (5 bases). Deletions cut 8 bases from V and 7 bases from J, with 14 bases between. The germline V gene encodes CDR1 MDHEN and CDR2 SYDVKM. CDR3 size: 13 residues. DNA of the CDR3: TGTGCCAGCCTTCTCCAGGGATCTGAAAAACTGTTTTTT. The encoded protein is CASLLQGSEKLFF.

This chain connects TRBV28 to TRBJ1-2, with unresolved D. V dropped 1 base and J dropped 8 bases, with 14 bases sitting between them. Looked up from germline, CDR1 is MDHEN and CDR2 is SYDVKM. This CDR3 is built from 14 residues. The CDR3 DNA is TGTGCCAGCAGTTTATCGGCAGCCTCGAGGGGCTACACCTTC. Residues: CASSLSAASRGYTF.

This chain joins TRBV19 and TRBJ1-2; D gene ambiguous. V lost 3 bases to trimming and J lost 5 bases, with 13 bases between them. CDR1 is LNHDA and CDR2 is SQIVND in the germline V gene (reference sequence). The length of the CDR3 is 14 residues. The CDR3 loop is CASSIDQTIYGYTF. As DNA, the CDR3 is TGTGCCAGTAGTATTGATCAGACCATTTATGGCTACACCTTC.

The CDR3 DNA follows: TGTGCCAGCAGTAGCTTGGGGCGGGACTCTTACAATGAGCAGTTCTTC. Translation gives CASSSLGRDSYNEQFF. This chain uses TRBV28 with TRBJ2-1; tentative D call: TRBD2 (6 bases). Germline lookup yields CDR1 MDHEN and CDR2 SYDVKM. Deletions cut 5 bases from V and 4 bases from J, with 18 bases between. CDR3 length: 16 amino acids.

The V call is TRBV6-1, the J call TRBJ2-6; TRBD1 might be the D (5 bases). This CDR3 is built from 15 residues. V was trimmed by 6 bases and J by 0 bases, leaving 9 bases between them. CDR1 and CDR2 from the germline V gene are MNHNS and SASEGT. Here the CDR3 reads CASRRQSSGANVLTF. The CDR3 bases are TGTGCCAGCAGGCGACAGAGCTCTGGGGCCAACGTCCTGACTTTC.